This TCR beta chain was obtained from a study of blood T cell repertoires in COVID-19. The protocol was immunoSEQ multiplex PCR, while the TCRdb copy is restricted to in-frame clones and leaves out a portion. The sample lists fewer than 350,000 clones, approximately 91% occurring once. This clone was detected only once. Germline-derived CDR1 and CDR2 are SNHLY and FYNNEI. This CDR3 spans 14 amino acids. Trimming removed 3 bases at V and 5 bases at J, with 13 bases between. Sequencing input: PBMCs or T cells enriched from blood (not recorded which). The V gene is TRBV2, the J gene TRBJ2-5; a weak D match, TRBD2 (6 bases). The TCR was taken from a woman between 35 and 50 years old with acute COVID-19. The CDR3: CASSDLAGMETQYF. The CDR3 bases are TGTGCCAGCAGTGATTTGGCGGGAATGGAGACCCAGTACTTC.